This T cell receptor beta chain comes out of a study of cytomegalovirus exposure and HLA in healthy donors (dated by TCRdb to between 2016 and 2019). Some background on the complete study: An earlier analysis of roughly 570 of the donors reported approximately 300 Gb of sequence data and some 110 million unique TCR beta sequences obtained from about 179 million T cells. Around 330 gigabases of sequencing data and roughly 80 million unique TCR sequences made up an early release that covered 640 HLA-typed donors. Of the roughly 400 genotyped donors, more than 75% were placed in the genetic ancestry cluster associated with self-reported Caucasian donors. The aim of the study was to test whether cataloging public T cell receptors could identify signatures of past pathogen exposure. The study profiled the T cell repertoires of around 700 subjects by immunosequencing and related them to cytomegalovirus serostatus. A separate validation cohort of 100 to 150 different subjects was used in addition to the roughly 700-subject first cohort. To predict cytomegalovirus infection status, the study combined high-throughput TCR immunosequencing, statistical association of individual TCRs with disease status, and machine learning. To study patterns of TCR occurrence, a later analysis re-analyzed previously published TCR beta repertoires from around 660 donors and added high-resolution HLA genotyping. The later analysis used no new phenotypic data to find candidate immune exposures, relying instead on TCR beta sequences and their occurrence across donors. To decide whether each TCR beta V gene segment behaved as functional or pseudogenic, an earlier analysis of approximately 590 of the donors relied on high-throughput TCR beta sequencing. Donor age, sex, ethnicity and CMV serostatus were compiled alongside the repertoire data. Genome-wide SNP genotypes for about 65% of the roughly 700 donors were used in a later genetic analysis, which treated that subset as a discovery cohort. All discovery cohort repertoires had been generated on a single sequencing platform. HLA typing covered class I and class II loci at four-digit resolution. Typing coverage differed by locus: A, B, C, DRB1 and DQB1 were typed in about 620-630 donors, DQA1 in 500 to 550, DPA1 in some 610, and DPB1 in approximately 450. Five DR-DQ haplotypes were treated as single units for association and clustering because of strong linkage in the cohort. Among 300 to 500 genotyped donors of the cohort, an average of about 220,000 unique TCR beta nucleotide sequences was sequenced per donor, of which approximately 19% were non-productive.

Findings and caveats that apply to the study as a whole: In vitro tests confirmed that a few of the cytomegalovirus-associated TCR beta chains recognize cytomegalovirus antigens. An earlier analysis of approximately 590 of the donors showed that most TCR beta V segments appeared in productive rearrangements either about 87% or about 30% of the time, which broadly matched IMGT annotations. The cohort was sequenced for TCR beta chains only, and without alpha or paired-chain data the features that could be detected were limited. A later genetic analysis associated a missense DCLRE1C variant with V-gene and J-gene trimming of TCR beta chains, and an independent cohort replicated the association. At a false discovery rate of 0.05, a later analysis linked around 15,000 TCR beta sequences to specific HLA alleles. Immune exposure information for the cohort was limited to CMV serostatus. When HLA alleles, especially DR and DQ, strongly co-occurred, attributing TCR associations to individual alleles was difficult. Linkage disequilibrium might explain the correlated functional status among segregating V segments, but an unknown experimental factor could not be ruled out. Most TCR sequences were observed very rarely across donors, whereas some public TCRs were present in many individuals. According to the authors, the approach could potentially be generalized to other disease states and immunological phenotypes. According to a later analysis, most CMV-associated TCR beta chains appeared to be HLA-restricted, and the HLA associations seemed to be driven largely by CMV exposure. In a later analysis, the rate of TCR association differed among HLA loci, with DRB1 alleles having the most associated TCRs and HLA-C alleles having the fewest. The study listed approximately 150 TCR beta chains as associated with cytomegalovirus. The classifier was reported to diagnose cytomegalovirus status with high specificity and sensitivity in both the original cohort and the validation cohort. The presence/absence analyses assumed that sequencing depth was roughly uniform across donors, and that assumption may not be true. Because HLA typing was missing for some donors at each locus, association tests included only the typed subset. In a later analysis, HLA-associated TCR beta chains were found to be more clonally expanded and to have lower generation probabilities than equally common non-associated chains. Because counts were too low, seventeen rarely observed V segments, including chromosome 9 orphons, were excluded from the earlier analysis of some 590 of the donors. A further reported finding was that TCR beta sequences accurately predicted the HLA-A and HLA-B alleles for most subjects in the first cohort. Because the 87-base-pair reads could not distinguish some IMGT-functional V segments, including TRBV6-2 and TRBV6-3, those segments were excluded. A cluster of highly shared sequence variants was judged likely to be a technical artifact of the sequencing pipeline. A later analysis reported that several top co-occurrence clusters appeared linked to parvovirus B19, influenza, CMV and Epstein-Barr virus. Compared with the 666-donor mean, donors in an Asian-associated ancestry cluster had fewer N-insertions in productive TCRs, according to a later genetic analysis.

The cohort consisted of some 670 healthy bone marrow donors. All cohort members were sampled while nominally healthy, although unrecorded immune exposures were likely present. The donor tested CMV seronegative, placing the donor among the roughly 340 seronegative members of the cohort. A peripheral blood sample was provided by each donor, and peripheral blood mononuclear cells were used for TCR beta sequencing. Genomic DNA extraction from the blood cell samples was performed with the Qiagen DNeasy Blood Extraction Kit. As regards this clone: Its binding antigen is unknown. There are no base qualities to consult, and no much larger clone falls within one base.

Library prep was done by the immunoSEQ multiplex PCR assay. For the multiplex PCR, a mixture combining 60 forward primers for TCR Vbeta segments and 13 reverse primers for TCR Jbeta segments was used. Amplification of the CDR3 region of rearranged TCR beta genes was performed with a multiplex PCR assay on genomic DNA. The Illumina HiSeq System was used to sequence the amplified TCR beta libraries as 87-base-pair reads. Per the source publication's procedure: A later analysis counted 65 million to 90 million unique TCR beta chains across the 640 or so repertoires, and roughly 11 million of these chains were shared by at least two donors. Raw reads were error-corrected and collapsed into unique sequences with a nearest-neighbor algorithm that merged closely related sequences to remove PCR and sequencing errors. CDR3 sequences were aligned to IMGT reference sequences to assign V, D and J gene segments. Each retained sequence needed at least a six-nucleotide match to both a V gene segment and a J gene segment. A rearrangement counted as productive if the CDR3 had no stop codons and remained in frame with V and J, and every other rearrangement counted as non-productive. Following IMGT convention, CDR3 was defined as the stretch from the second conserved V-encoded cysteine to the conserved J-encoded phenylalanine. Sequences without an unambiguous match to a single V gene segment were excluded from the earlier analysis of about 600 of the donors. In an earlier analysis of several hundred of the donors, V segments were called functional above 56.7% productive rearrangements and were called segregating when the between-donor standard deviation exceeded 5%. To diagnose cytomegalovirus status from the catalog of TCR beta chain sequences, a statistical classification framework was built. In a later analysis, TCR nucleotide sequences were compared against IMGT/GENE-DB human TR gene sequences so that V and J genes could be assigned. Using the TCRdist pipeline, a later analysis assigned CDR3 sequences along with most-parsimonious VDJ recombination scenarios. In a later analysis, every TCR beta chain was defined by the combination of its CDR3 amino acid sequence and its V-gene family, and reads without a unique V-gene family were dropped. In a later analysis, 450 to 600 highly shared, low-generation-probability nucleotide sequences were removed to address suspected cross-contamination and a sequencing artifact. In a later analysis, a clonal expansion index for each public chain was calculated from normalized within-repertoire ranks of inferred template counts. Generation probabilities in a later analysis came from a VDJ recombination model fitted to out-of-frame rearrangements, and those results were checked against IGoR. In a later analysis, hypergeometric tests were used to score TCR-TCR, TCR-HLA and TCR-CMV co-occurrence, with a repertoire-size bias correction applied to TCR pairs. In a later analysis, false discovery rates were estimated by permuting HLA or CMV assignments 20 times. A later analysis grouped co-occurring TCRs with DBSCAN, adding TCRdist sequence similarity when clustering within HLA-allele-positive subsets. Co-occurrence clustering excluded repertoires with fewer than 30,000 or more than 120,000 public chains, plus five with anomalous nucleotide sharing. TCRdb holds this immuneACCESS table with in-frame rearrangements only. Some clones are missing; in checked studies, unresolved V genes explain under half, and the rest has no known cause. V, J and clone size derive from that table, while D and trimming were established from the DNA sequence. This sample comprises 150,000 to 250,000 clones, roughly 79% of them detected only once. The ten largest clonotypes hold 1.5% to 2% of the sample.

V is trimmed back by 0 bases and J by 1 base, and the junction contains 5 bases that no gene match accounts for. The CDR1 and CDR2 encoded by the germline V gene are MGHRA and YSYEKL. Including the terminal cysteine and phenylalanine, the CDR3 comprises 16 residues. Only the CDR3 part of the read is kept: 48 bases, read in frame from the first base. Material for sequencing was PBMCs. This chain is built from TRBV4-1 and TRBJ2-7; TRBD2 aligns with 8 central bases. The clonotype originates from a man under 40 in good health and CMV-seronegative. The CDR3 region: CASSQDIAGISYEQYF. The DNA sequence is given as TGCGCCAGCAGCCAAGACATAGCGGGGATTTCCTACGAGCAGTACTTC.